This TCR beta chain originates from a study of CD8 T cells in Susac syndrome. When the RNA was reverse transcribed, random hexamers were used with an input of about 0.5 to 1 ug. TCRdb used MiXCR to reprocess the immunoSEQ multiplex PCR reads, holding one entry per CDR3 protein. The sample has around 200,000 distinct CDR3 sequences; approximately 95% are singletons. The germline V gene encodes CDR1 KGHDR and CDR2 SFDVKD. V trimming: 2 bases; J trimming: 5 bases; junction bases outside the gene matches: 6. The CDR3 is 16 amino acids. TEMRA cells were enriched by FACS, and CD4+ and CD8+ T cells were negatively isolated.

This TCR was recovered from a human donor with multiple sclerosis. The chain joins TRBV24-1 to TRBJ2-5; 11 positions match TRBD1. The specimen sequenced was CD4+ T cells from PBMCs. The CDR3 is CATSDSGTGGRETQYF. CDR3 bases: TGTGCCACCAGTGATTCTGGGACAGGGGGACGTGAGACCCAGTACTTC.